Listed here is a single T cell receptor (beta chain). Its cognate antigen is unknown. A far larger clone differs by one base, so this is likely a read error. This CDR3 has 13 residues. Germline V gene data show CDR1 as SEHNR and CDR2 as FQNEAQ (reference sequence). RNA transcripts provided the source from which TCR beta CDR3 regions were amplified. During a first-round RT-PCR of the TCR CDR3, the HTBI primer set was used. MiXCR was run by TCRdb on the multiplex PCR reads, yielding one entry per CDR3 protein. The sample contains hundreds of thousands of distinct CDR3 sequences, under 25% of which appear only once. The data derive from a study of T cells in Graves' hyperthyroidism and ophthalmopathy. For the study at large: Any treatment followed the collection of peripheral blood at initial diagnosis.

Patients affected by ophthalmopathy presented a Clinical Activity Score of at least 3, a NOSPECS grade of at least 4, and disease duration below 3 months. Findings and caveats of the study: Model output signaled ophthalmopathy a median 6.5 months ahead of onset.

Sequencing used blood. This receptor was identified in a man under 40 with Graves' ophthalmopathy. The V and J genes are TRBV7-9 and TRBJ2-1, with 9 bases matching TRBD2. The CDR3 loop reads CTSSLAGYNEQFF. CDR3 sequence (DNA): TGTACCAGCAGCCTAGCGGGATACAATGAGCAGTTCTTC. Complete variable domain (other parts from reference TRBV7-9 and TRBJ2-1): DTGVSQNPRHKITKRGQNVTFRCDPISEHNRLYWYRQTLGQGPEFLTYFQNEAQLEKSRLLSDRFSAERPKGSFSTLEIQRTEQGDSAMYLCTSSLAGYNEQFFGPGTRLTVL.